The T cell receptor (beta chain) under discussion was sequenced for a study of T cells in Graves' hyperthyroidism and ophthalmopathy. Study findings and constraints: A model built on 13 V-J features separated ophthalmopathy from stable hyperthyroidism.

V lost 6 bases to trimming and J lost 5 bases, with 19 bases between them. The V gene's germline CDR1 is SGHDN and CDR2 FVKESK. The CDR3 extends over 15 amino acids. For this clonotype: The antigen remains unidentified.

The TCR beta CDR3 regions underwent amplification using RNA transcripts as the source. The TCR CDR3 was amplified in a first-round RT-PCR using the HTBI primer set. TCRdb reprocessed the multiplex PCR reads via MiXCR and lists one record per CDR3 protein. This sample has approximately 200,000 distinct CDR3 sequences, with around 20% found just once. Those with hyperthyroidism were 18 to 65 years old, newly diagnosed, and ill for under 2 months. Extraction of PBMCs used more than 8.5 ml of fresh peripheral blood. The receptor comes from a man aged 35 to 55 with Graves' hyperthyroidism. The source material was blood. This rearrangement joins TRBV14 to TRBJ1-2; TRBD1 is a possible D gene (6 bases). The CDR3 nucleotides are TGTGCCAGCAGTCGAATACAGGGCTCGGATTATGGCTACACCTTC. Translating it yields CASSRIQGSDYGYTF.